A single sample is the source of the 6 T cell receptor beta chains below, sequenced in a study of spatial heterogeneity in lung cancer. Time point: sample taken at primary tumor resection. TCRdb re-derived calls from the 5' RACE reads in MiXCR, one entry per CDR3 protein. The sample includes some 78,000 distinct CDR3 sequences, 8% of them seen just once. The sequencing here drew on PBMCs, taken at surgery. The receptor set was obtained from a male donor with early-stage non-small cell lung cancer.

This clonotype was counted between two and nine times. The chain has TRBV10-3 and TRBJ1-1; D call uncertain. CDR1 ENHRY and CDR2 SYGVKD come from the germline V gene. Trimming removed 8 bases at V and 1 base at J, with 11 bases between. The CDR3 is made up of 13 amino acids. CDR3 in amino acids: CAISQDPNTEAFF. DNA for the CDR3: TGTGCCATCTCCCAGGACCCGAACACTGAAGCTTTCTTT.

In this sample, this clonotype turned up many times. The V call is TRBV29-1, the J call TRBJ2-7; 8 bases match TRBD1. The germline V gene encodes CDR1 SQVTM and CDR2 ANQGSEA. CDR3 length: 15 residues. With 6 bases clipped from V and 5 bases from J, the junction kept 15 bases outside the gene matches. In nucleotides, the CDR3 is TGCAGCGTGGCCGGGTGGACAGGGAGGTACCACGAGCAGTACTTC. Residues: CSVAGWTGRYHEQYF.

This clonotype was detected only a few times. The rearrangement links TRBV3-1 to TRBJ1-1, with D unresolved. The length of the CDR3 is 16 residues. Looked up from germline, CDR1 is LGHDT and CDR2 is YNNKEL (reference sequence). Trimming removed 1 base at V and 4 bases at J, with 16 bases between. CDR3 sequence (DNA): TGTGCCAGCAGCCAAGTACTGCTAGGTCGTGGCACTGAAGCTTTCTTT. Its protein is CASSQVLLGRGTEAFF.

CDR3 sequence reads: CASSEDIAATADTQYF. Written as DNA, the CDR3 is TGTGCCAGCAGTGAAGACATCGCGGCGACCGCAGATACGCAGTATTTT. The chain is built from TRBV6-1 and TRBJ2-3, with D hard to call. The germline V gene encodes CDR1 MNHNS and CDR2 SASEGT. The CDR3 is 16 amino acids. V lost 1 base and J lost 4, with 15 bases in between.

The chain joins TRBV5-8 to TRBJ2-2, with D possibly matching TRBD1 (5 bases). The CDR3 has 15 residues. Trimming took off 3 bases at V and 4 bases at J, with 13 bases between the two ends. CDR1 and CDR2 from the germline V gene are SGHTS and YDEGEE. The CDR3, as DNA: TGTGCCAGCAGCTCCAGGGTAGGCCCCACCGGGGAGCTGTTTTTT. Translating it yields CASSSRVGPTGELFF. The entire variable domain, with the rest obtained from reference TRBV5-8 and TRBJ2-2, is as follows: EAGVTQSPTHLIKTRGQQATLRCSPISGHTSVYWYQQALGLGLQFLLWYDEGEERNRGNFPPRFSGRQFPNYSSELNVNALELEDSALYLCASSSRVGPTGELFFGEGSRLTVL.

This clonotype showed up many times. The chain couples TRBV7-2 to TRBJ2-4, with unresolved D. This CDR3 spans 17 amino acids. Trimming took 1 base from V and 0 from J, leaving 13 bases between them. Germline CDR1 SGHTA, CDR2 FQGNSA. The CDR3 DNA reads as TGTGCCAGCAGCTTAGTAACGCCTTTCCTAGCCAAAAACATTCAGTACTTC. Its translation is CASSLVTPFLAKNIQYF.